The TCR beta chain under discussion was sequenced for a study of OX40 agonist ivuxolimab in advanced cancers. Regarding this clone: Its antigen is unknown.

Study outcomes and limitations: In CD8+ T cells, expanded clones were on average more numerous than in CD4+.

Assay used: immunoSEQ multiplex PCR; TCRdb lists only in-frame clones, some missing. The data contain just under 80,000 clones, approximately 84% of them singletons. CDR1 and CDR2 (germline): MNHEY, SMNVEV (reference sequence). The CDR3 has 15 residues. V shed 4 bases and J shed 5 bases, with 17 bases lying between them. The TCR comes from an adult with an advanced solid tumor such as melanoma, head and neck, liver or kidney cancer. This chain joins TRBV27 and TRBJ1-2, with a possible D match to TRBD1 (5 bases). The specimen comprised CD4+ or CD8+ T cells sorted from blood, sampled in a trial of the OX40 agonist ivuxolimab. The CDR3 sequence: CASSWNRSGAYGYTF. The CDR3 DNA reads TGTGCCAGCAGTTGGAACAGGTCTGGGGCATATGGCTACACCTTC.